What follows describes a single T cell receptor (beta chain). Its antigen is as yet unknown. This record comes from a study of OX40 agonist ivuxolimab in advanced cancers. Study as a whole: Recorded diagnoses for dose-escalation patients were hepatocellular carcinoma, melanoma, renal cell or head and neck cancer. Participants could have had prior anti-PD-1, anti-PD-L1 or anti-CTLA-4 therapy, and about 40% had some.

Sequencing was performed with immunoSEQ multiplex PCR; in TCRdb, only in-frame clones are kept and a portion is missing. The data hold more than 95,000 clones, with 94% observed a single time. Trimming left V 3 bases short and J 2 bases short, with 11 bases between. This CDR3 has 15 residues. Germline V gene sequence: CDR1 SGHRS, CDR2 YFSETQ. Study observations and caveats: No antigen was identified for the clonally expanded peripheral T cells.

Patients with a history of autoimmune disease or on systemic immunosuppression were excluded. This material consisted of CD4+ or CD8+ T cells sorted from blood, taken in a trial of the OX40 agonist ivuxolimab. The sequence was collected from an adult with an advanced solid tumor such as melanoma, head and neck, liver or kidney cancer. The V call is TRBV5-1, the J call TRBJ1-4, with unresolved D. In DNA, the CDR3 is TGCGCCAGCAGCTCGCAGGTGGGGACTAATGAAAAACTGTTTTTT. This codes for CASSSQVGTNEKLFF.